This is a list of T cell receptor beta chains from one sample in a study of cytomegalovirus exposure and HLA in healthy donors. This table comes from immunoSEQ multiplex PCR, and its TCRdb copy is limited to in-frame clones, with some not included. Among roughly 120,000 clones listed, 88% were seen once. Sequenced input: PBMCs. The receptors derive from a man aged 18 to 29 in good health and CMV-seronegative. The CDR3 runs from the conserved cysteine through the conserved F or W. A D gene is named only where the DNA matches it firmly. Only part of the rows carry a size: once, few, many, or a class if the clone is expanded.

cdr3_length: 16; v_call: TRBV2; clone_size: NA; j_call: TRBJ2-1; d_call: TRBD2; cdr3_aa: CASSEAASGIYNEQFF; cdr3_nt: TGTGCCAGCAGTGAAGCGGCTAGCGGGATCTACAATGAGCAGTTCTTC
cdr3_length: 14; v_call: TRBV19; clone_size: NA; j_call: TRBJ2-5; d_call: TRBD2; cdr3_aa: CASRDGGAVETQYF; cdr3_nt: TGTGCCAGTAGGGACGGGGGGGCCGTCGAGACCCAGTACTTC
cdr3_length: 15; v_call: TRBV9; clone_size: NA; j_call: TRBJ1-3; d_call: NA; cdr3_aa: CASSPGHNSGNTIYF; cdr3_nt: TGTGCCAGCAGCCCGGGACATAATTCTGGAAACACCATATATTTT
cdr3_length: 15; v_call: TRBV5-1; clone_size: NA; j_call: TRBJ1-2; d_call: TRBD1; cdr3_aa: CASSLAGQGSYGYTF; cdr3_nt: TGCGCCAGCAGCTTGGCGGGACAGGGGAGCTATGGCTACACCTTC
cdr3_length: 15; v_call: TRBV28; clone_size: NA; j_call: TRBJ2-7; d_call: TRBD2; cdr3_aa: CASSPPGLAVDEQYF; cdr3_nt: TGTGCCAGCAGCCCTCCGGGACTAGCCGTCGACGAGCAGTACTTC
cdr3_length: 19; v_call: TRBV19; clone_size: NA; j_call: TRBJ2-1; d_call: TRBD2; cdr3_aa: CARTSMVEAGVGPSNEQFF; cdr3_nt: TGTGCCAGGACTAGTATGGTTGAAGCGGGAGTGGGGCCAAGCAATGAGCAGTTCTTC
cdr3_length: 20; v_call: TRBV2; clone_size: NA; j_call: TRBJ2-5; d_call: TRBD1; cdr3_aa: CASSDPQVPGQEKHQETQYF; cdr3_nt: TGTGCCAGCAGTGATCCTCAGGTCCCGGGACAGGAGAAACATCAAGAGACCCAGTACTTC
cdr3_length: 17; v_call: TRBV4-3; clone_size: NA; j_call: TRBJ1-2; d_call: NA; cdr3_aa: CASSRTGLPSTNYGYTF; cdr3_nt: TGCGCCAGCAGCCGAACAGGCCTCCCCTCAACTAACTATGGCTACACCTTC
cdr3_length: 14; v_call: TRBV9; clone_size: NA; j_call: TRBJ1-1; d_call: NA; cdr3_aa: CASSFSGQNTEAFF; cdr3_nt: TGTGCCAGCAGCTTTTCCGGACAGAACACTGAAGCTTTCTTT
cdr3_length: 14; v_call: TRBV5-1; clone_size: NA; j_call: TRBJ1-4; d_call: NA; cdr3_aa: CASSVGASNEKLFF; cdr3_nt: TGCGCCAGCAGCGTGGGAGCGTCTAATGAAAAACTGTTTTTT
cdr3_length: 18; v_call: TRBV6-1; clone_size: NA; j_call: TRBJ1-1; d_call: NA; cdr3_aa: CASSEWFSGHSQNTEAFF; cdr3_nt: TGTGCCAGCAGTGAATGGTTCTCTGGGCACAGCCAAAACACTGAAGCTTTCTTT
cdr3_length: 15; v_call: TRBV30; clone_size: NA; j_call: TRBJ2-7; d_call: NA; cdr3_aa: CAWSVGGGVFDEQYF; cdr3_nt: TGTGCCTGGAGTGTTGGGGGGGGCGTCTTCGACGAGCAGTACTTC
cdr3_length: 14; v_call: TRBV9; clone_size: NA; j_call: TRBJ1-4; d_call: TRBD1; cdr3_aa: CASSEGQGGEKLFF; cdr3_nt: TGTGCCAGCAGCGAAGGACAGGGCGGGGAAAAACTGTTTTTT
cdr3_length: 18; v_call: TRBV28; clone_size: NA; j_call: TRBJ1-5; d_call: NA; cdr3_aa: CASSPPRPNLSPNQPQHF; cdr3_nt: TGTGCCAGCAGTCCGCCTAGGCCCAATTTAAGTCCCAATCAGCCCCAGCATTTT
cdr3_length: 15; v_call: TRBV5-6; clone_size: NA; j_call: TRBJ1-2; d_call: NA; cdr3_aa: CASSLYQAQGYGYTF; cdr3_nt: TGTGCCAGCAGCTTGTACCAGGCCCAAGGCTATGGCTACACCTTC
cdr3_length: 15; v_call: TRBV11-2; clone_size: once; j_call: TRBJ2-7; d_call: TRBD1; cdr3_aa: CASSYAQGESYEQYF; cdr3_nt: TGTGCCAGCAGCTACGCTCAGGGGGAATCCTACGAGCAGTACTTC
cdr3_length: 18; v_call: TRBV13; clone_size: NA; j_call: TRBJ1-2; d_call: TRBD1; cdr3_aa: CASSPRDRGPRTNYGYTF; cdr3_nt: TGTGCCAGCAGCCCCCGGGACAGGGGGCCTCGGACGAACTATGGCTACACCTTC
cdr3_length: 14; v_call: TRBV5-1; clone_size: NA; j_call: TRBJ2-5; d_call: NA; cdr3_aa: CASSLEPREETQYF; cdr3_nt: TGCGCCAGCAGCTTGGAGCCCAGGGAAGAGACCCAGTACTTC
cdr3_length: 16; v_call: TRBV21-1; clone_size: NA; j_call: TRBJ1-4; d_call: NA; cdr3_aa: CASSSPDRRVGEKLFF; cdr3_nt: TGTGCCAGCAGCTCCCCCGACAGGCGTGTAGGGGAAAAACTGTTTTTT
cdr3_length: 13; v_call: TRBV28; clone_size: NA; j_call: TRBJ1-2; d_call: NA; cdr3_aa: CASSFPTVYGYTF; cdr3_nt: TGTGCCAGCAGTTTCCCAACAGTCTATGGCTACACCTTC
cdr3_length: 12; v_call: TRBV11-2; clone_size: NA; j_call: TRBJ1-1; d_call: NA; cdr3_aa: CASGLLFGEAFF; cdr3_nt: TGTGCCAGCGGACTACTTTTCGGTGAAGCTTTCTTT
cdr3_length: 17; v_call: TRBV18; clone_size: NA; j_call: TRBJ2-3; d_call: NA; cdr3_aa: CASSPLRWLGATDTQYF; cdr3_nt: TGTGCCAGCTCACCGCTCCGGTGGCTAGGGGCCACAGATACGCAGTATTTT
cdr3_length: 18; v_call: TRBV5-1; clone_size: NA; j_call: TRBJ2-1; d_call: TRBD2; cdr3_aa: CASRQGTSGRGSYNEQFF; cdr3_nt: TGCGCCAGCAGACAAGGGACTAGCGGGAGAGGTTCCTACAATGAGCAGTTCTTC
cdr3_length: 14; v_call: TRBV10-3; clone_size: NA; j_call: TRBJ2-5; d_call: TRBD1; cdr3_aa: CAISVRQGGETQYF; cdr3_nt: TGTGCCATCAGTGTCAGACAGGGGGGAGAGACCCAGTACTTC
cdr3_length: 17; v_call: TRBV28; clone_size: NA; j_call: TRBJ1-6; d_call: TRBD1; cdr3_aa: CASSLFRDRGWNSPLHF; cdr3_nt: TGTGCCAGCAGTTTATTTCGTGACAGGGGGTGGAATTCACCCCTCCACTTT
cdr3_length: 15; v_call: TRBV7-2; clone_size: NA; j_call: TRBJ2-7; d_call: TRBD2; cdr3_aa: CASRRTSGDSYEQYF; cdr3_nt: TGTGCCAGCAGGAGGACTAGCGGGGACTCCTACGAGCAGTACTTC
cdr3_length: 15; v_call: TRBV30; clone_size: NA; j_call: TRBJ2-2; d_call: NA; cdr3_aa: CAWSRTAANTGELFF; cdr3_nt: TGTGCCTGGAGTCGGACTGCCGCCAACACCGGGGAGCTGTTTTTT
cdr3_length: 12; v_call: TRBV5-6; clone_size: NA; j_call: TRBJ1-1; d_call: NA; cdr3_aa: CASSLPNTEAFF; cdr3_nt: TGTGCCAGCAGCCTCCCGAACACTGAAGCTTTCTTT
cdr3_length: 16; v_call: TRBV9; clone_size: NA; j_call: TRBJ2-2; d_call: TRBD2; cdr3_aa: CASSVVGLANTGELFF; cdr3_nt: TGTGCCAGCAGCGTAGTGGGACTAGCGAACACCGGGGAGCTGTTTTTT
cdr3_length: 17; v_call: TRBV13; clone_size: NA; j_call: TRBJ1-4; d_call: TRBD1; cdr3_aa: CASSPGGTVPTNEKLFF; cdr3_nt: TGTGCCAGCAGCCCAGGGGGGACAGTGCCAACTAATGAAAAACTGTTTTTT
cdr3_length: 13; v_call: TRBV10-1; clone_size: NA; j_call: TRBJ2-7; d_call: NA; cdr3_aa: CASSAQAGYEQYF; cdr3_nt: TGCGCCAGCAGTGCACAGGCAGGCTACGAGCAGTACTTC
cdr3_length: 19; v_call: TRBV9; clone_size: NA; j_call: TRBJ2-3; d_call: TRBD1; cdr3_aa: CASSVGPGQGSYSTDTQYF; cdr3_nt: TGTGCCAGCAGCGTAGGACCGGGACAGGGAAGCTACAGCACAGATACGCAGTATTTT
cdr3_length: 13; v_call: TRBV28; clone_size: NA; j_call: TRBJ2-7; d_call: NA; cdr3_aa: CASSNQGLYEQYF; cdr3_nt: TGTGCCAGCAGTAATCAGGGGTTGTACGAGCAGTACTTC
cdr3_length: 15; v_call: TRBV7-9; clone_size: NA; j_call: TRBJ1-1; d_call: NA; cdr3_aa: CASSLFSRADTEAFF; cdr3_nt: TGTGCCAGCAGCTTATTTTCCAGGGCGGACACTGAAGCTTTCTTT
cdr3_length: 14; v_call: TRBV6-1; clone_size: NA; j_call: TRBJ1-1; d_call: NA; cdr3_aa: CASSGGGLGTEAFF; cdr3_nt: TGTGCCAGCAGTGGGGGGGGTCTGGGCACTGAAGCTTTCTTT
cdr3_length: 17; v_call: TRBV27; clone_size: NA; j_call: TRBJ2-6; d_call: NA; cdr3_aa: CASSLFPEHSGANVLTF; cdr3_nt: TGTGCCAGCAGTTTATTCCCAGAACATTCTGGGGCCAACGTCCTGACTTTC
cdr3_length: 17; v_call: TRBV9; clone_size: NA; j_call: TRBJ1-2; d_call: TRBD1; cdr3_aa: CASSSRPGQGAGYGYTF; cdr3_nt: TGTGCCAGCAGCTCTAGACCGGGACAGGGGGCTGGCTATGGCTACACCTTC
cdr3_length: 15; v_call: TRBV15; clone_size: NA; j_call: TRBJ2-7; d_call: TRBD1; cdr3_aa: CATSRVGQGLYEQYF; cdr3_nt: TGTGCCACCAGCAGAGTGGGACAGGGACTCTACGAGCAGTACTTC
cdr3_length: 14; v_call: TRBV7-2; clone_size: NA; j_call: TRBJ1-5; d_call: NA; cdr3_aa: CASSSGTLNQPQHF; cdr3_nt: TGTGCCAGCAGCTCCGGGACATTAAATCAGCCCCAGCATTTT
cdr3_length: 16; v_call: TRBV6-1; clone_size: NA; j_call: TRBJ1-2; d_call: NA; cdr3_aa: CASSEVATGNRHGYTF; cdr3_nt: TGTGCCAGCAGTGAAGTGGCTACAGGGAATCGCCATGGCTACACCTTC
cdr3_length: 15; v_call: TRBV6-5; clone_size: NA; j_call: TRBJ2-7; d_call: TRBD1; cdr3_aa: CASSKYQTGGGEQYF; cdr3_nt: TGTGCCAGCAGTAAGTATCAGACAGGGGGCGGCGAGCAGTACTTC
cdr3_length: 14; v_call: TRBV28; clone_size: NA; j_call: TRBJ2-5; d_call: NA; cdr3_aa: CASSPLELRETQYF; cdr3_nt: TGTGCCAGCAGCCCCCTAGAGCTCAGAGAGACCCAGTACTTC
cdr3_length: 14; v_call: TRBV28; clone_size: NA; j_call: TRBJ2-3; d_call: NA; cdr3_aa: CASSFFDSFYTQYF; cdr3_nt: TGTGCCAGCAGTTTCTTTGACAGCTTTTATACGCAGTATTTT
cdr3_length: 16; v_call: TRBV4-1; clone_size: NA; j_call: TRBJ2-1; d_call: NA; cdr3_aa: CASSQDRGSSYNEQFF; cdr3_nt: TGCGCCAGCAGCCAAGATCGGGGGAGCTCCTACAATGAGCAGTTCTTC
cdr3_length: 14; v_call: TRBV6-6; clone_size: NA; j_call: TRBJ2-5; d_call: NA; cdr3_aa: CASLRPGRGETQYF; cdr3_nt: TGTGCCAGCCTCCGACCAGGGAGGGGGGAGACCCAGTACTTC
cdr3_length: 14; v_call: TRBV28; clone_size: once; j_call: TRBJ2-2; d_call: TRBD1; cdr3_aa: CASRQGANTGELFF; cdr3_nt: TGTGCCAGCAGACAGGGGGCGAACACCGGGGAGCTGTTTTTT
cdr3_length: 14; v_call: TRBV27; clone_size: NA; j_call: TRBJ2-2; d_call: TRBD2; cdr3_aa: CASSFRTSAGELFF; cdr3_nt: TGTGCCAGCAGTTTCCGGACTAGTGCCGGGGAGCTGTTTTTT
cdr3_length: 14; v_call: TRBV29-1; clone_size: NA; j_call: TRBJ1-2; d_call: NA; cdr3_aa: CSVEGLGALDGYTF; cdr3_nt: TGCAGCGTTGAAGGATTGGGGGCTCTTGATGGCTACACCTTC
cdr3_length: 16; v_call: TRBV15; clone_size: NA; j_call: TRBJ2-4; d_call: NA; cdr3_aa: CATSREGPTTKNIQYF; cdr3_nt: TGTGCCACCAGCAGAGAGGGGCCTACTACCAAAAACATTCAGTACTTC
cdr3_length: 16; v_call: TRBV16; clone_size: NA; j_call: TRBJ1-3; d_call: NA; cdr3_aa: CASSQLSGASGNTIYF; cdr3_nt: TGTGCCAGCAGCCAATTATCGGGAGCCTCTGGAAACACCATATATTTT
cdr3_length: 14; v_call: TRBV25-1; clone_size: NA; j_call: TRBJ2-7; d_call: NA; cdr3_aa: CASSAGHGIYEQYF; cdr3_nt: TGTGCCAGCAGTGCGGGACACGGGATCTACGAGCAGTACTTC
cdr3_length: 17; v_call: TRBV5-1; clone_size: NA; j_call: TRBJ2-2; d_call: TRBD2; cdr3_aa: CASSSTGTSGYSGELFF; cdr3_nt: TGCGCCAGCAGTAGTACCGGGACTAGCGGGTATAGCGGGGAGCTGTTTTTT
cdr3_length: 15; v_call: TRBV28; clone_size: NA; j_call: TRBJ2-7; d_call: TRBD1; cdr3_aa: CASSQTPGTVNEQYF; cdr3_nt: TGTGCCAGCAGTCAAACCCCCGGGACAGTGAACGAGCAGTACTTC
cdr3_length: 15; v_call: TRBV2; clone_size: NA; j_call: TRBJ2-3; d_call: NA; cdr3_aa: CASSELASKSDTQYF; cdr3_nt: TGTGCCAGCAGTGAATTGGCTAGCAAATCAGATACGCAGTATTTT
cdr3_length: 16; v_call: TRBV27; clone_size: NA; j_call: TRBJ1-1; d_call: NA; cdr3_aa: CASQRKDSNLITEAFF; cdr3_nt: TGTGCCAGCCAAAGAAAGGACAGTAACCTTATCACTGAAGCTTTCTTT
cdr3_length: 16; v_call: TRBV7-2; clone_size: NA; j_call: TRBJ1-1; d_call: NA; cdr3_aa: CASSSTGIYSNTEAFF; cdr3_nt: TGTGCCAGCAGCTCTACAGGGATATATTCGAACACTGAAGCTTTCTTT